These 19 T cell receptor beta chains were all obtained from the same sample, sequenced in a study of blood T cells in healthy people across ages. With a J-beta primer mix and a sample-barcoded 5' primer, a second PCR ran roughly 6 to 11 cycles. TCRdb reprocessed the 5' RACE reads with MiXCR, giving one entry per CDR3 protein. Found here are around 870,000 distinct CDR3 sequences, about 30% of them singletons; the top ten hold approximately 15%. The source material was blood. The receptors originated from a woman aged 80 or over in good health.

As to this clonotype: Possible read error: a much larger clone is one base away. This chain joins TRBV7-2 and TRBJ1-2; tentative D call: TRBD1 (5 bases). This CDR3 is 16 amino acids long. Germline V gene sequence: CDR1 SGHTA, CDR2 FQGNSA. The V gene lost 5 bases and the J gene lost 8 bases, with 24 bases spanning the gap. CDR3 coding DNA: TGTGCCAGCAGCCCGAATAAGCCGGGACGGGGGGAAGGCTACACCTTC. Amino acids: CASSPNKPGRGEGYTF.

The chain uses TRBV5-1 and TRBJ1-2; no definite D call. The V end lost 5 bases, the J end lost 5 bases, and 13 bases lay between the germline ends. The CDR3 has 13 residues. Germline V gene lookup returns CDR1 SGHRS and CDR2 YFSETQ. The chain's CDR3 is CASSTNGIYGYTF. The DNA for the CDR3 is TGCGCCAGCAGTACGAACGGAATTTATGGCTACACCTTC. The full variable domain, completed using reference TRBV5-1 and TRBJ1-2, is KAGVTQTPRYLIKTRGQQVTLSCSPISGHRSVSWYQQTPGQGLQFLFEYFSETQRNKGNFPGRFSGRQFSNSRSEMNVSTLELGDSALYLCASSTNGIYGYTFGSGTRLTVV.

This clonotype has just a few counts. A much larger clonotype is one base distant, so this may be a read error. J is TRBJ2-1 and V is TRBV25-1; no clear D gene. Germline assignment: CDR1 MGHDK and CDR2 SYGVNS. This CDR3 region has 15 residues. The CDR3 bases are TGTGCCAGCGGTGAAGTCAGCAGCTCCTACAATGAGCAGTTCTTC. Translated: CASGEVSSSYNEQFF.

This chain joins TRBV18 and TRBJ2-1; 9 nucleotides line up with TRBD2. Germline CDR1 and CDR2: KGHSH and LQKENI. V lost 6 bases to trimming and J lost 9 bases; unmatched junction nucleotides: 9. The CDR3 is 14 residues long. The CDR3 DNA reads as TGTGCCAGCTCTAGGACTAGCGAGGGCGGTGAGCAGTTCTTC. Its translation is CASSRTSEGGEQFF.

The chain carries TRBV20-1 and TRBJ2-2; no reliable D call. V shed 0 bases and J shed 0 bases, with 11 bases lying between them. Looked up from germline, CDR1 is DFQATT and CDR2 is SNEGSKA (reference sequence). The CDR3 sequence is 16 residues long. The CDR3, as DNA: TGCAGTGCTAGAGATGAGTGGCGGACGAACACCGGGGAGCTGTTTTTT. Amino acids: CSARDEWRTNTGELFF.

This clonotype was observed a handful of times. The V call is TRBV24-1, the J call TRBJ2-5; 7 nucleotides align to TRBD1. The junction had 10 bases not matched to a gene; V was cut back by 8 bases and J by 5 bases. Germline assignment: CDR1 KGHDR and CDR2 SFDVKD. CDR3 size: 14 residues. Here the CDR3 reads CATNNRGTGETQYF. DNA of the CDR3: TGTGCCACCAACAACAGGGGTACGGGGGAGACCCAGTACTTC.

The chain joins TRBV20-1 to TRBJ1-2; 8 bases are shared with TRBD1. The germline gives CDR1 DFQATT, CDR2 SNEGSKA (reference sequence). With 4 bases clipped from V and 0 bases from J, the junction kept 7 bases outside the gene matches. CDR3 length: 15 amino acids. This CDR3 is CSATPGQATNYGYTF. CDR3 DNA: TGCAGTGCTACACCGGGACAGGCAACTAACTATGGCTACACCTTC.

The genes are TRBV29-1 and TRBJ2-3; D gene ambiguous. CDR3 length equals 13 residues. Trimming stripped 2 bases from V and 2 bases from J, with 8 bases between. Germline CDR1 SQVTM, CDR2 ANQGSEA. The CDR3 region has the DNA TGCAGCGTTGAACCCAGCTACACAGATACGCAGTATTTT. Protein product: CSVEPSYTDTQYF.

Details on this clonotype: Since a much larger clone is just one base distant, this may be a read error. V usage is TRBV10-2 and J usage is TRBJ2-7, with 7 nucleotides matching TRBD1. Germline V gene lookup returns CDR1 WSHSY and CDR2 SAAADI. The CDR3 has 15 amino acids. V lost 6 bases and J lost 5; bases outside the gene matches: 13. CDR3 amino acids: CASRGSEQGIHEQYV. The CDR3, as DNA: TGCGCCAGCAGAGGCTCCGAACAGGGGATTCACGAGCAGTACGTC.

This clonotype was counted ten times or more. The chain combines TRBV5-5 with TRBJ2-5; D not certain. This CDR3 spans 11 amino acids. CDR1 and CDR2 from the germline V gene are SGHKS and YYEKEE (reference sequence). V shed 1 base and J shed 5 bases, with 3 bases lying between them. CDR3 sequence: CASSLFETQYF. CDR3 DNA sequence: TGTGCCAGCAGCTTGTTCGAGACCCAGTACTTC.

As regards this clonotype: This may be a read error: a much more frequent sequence differs by one nucleotide. This chain joins TRBV5-1 and TRBJ1-4; D gene uncertain. CDR1 is SGHRS, CDR2 YFSETQ, per germline. The CDR3 loop spans 14 amino acids. The CDR3 coding sequence is TGCGCCAGCAGCTTGGACGGATTTAATGAAAAACGGTTTTTT. Translated: CASSLDGFNEKRFF.

This clonotype was recorded a few times. V is TRBV5-5 and J is TRBJ2-7; D gene uncertain. Between the trimmed V and J ends, which lost 2 bases and 2 bases, there was a span of 20 bases. CDR3 length: 17 residues. Germline CDR1 and CDR2: SGHKS and YYEKEE (reference sequence). CDR3 protein: CASSFGPPVITAYEQYF. DNA of the CDR3: TGTGCCAGCAGCTTTGGGCCCCCCGTCATTACGGCCTACGAGCAGTACTTC.

This clonotype appeared a few times. A read error may be the cause here, since a much bigger clone is one base away. This rearrangement joins TRBV7-2 to TRBJ2-5; D is possibly TRBD1 (6 bases). The CDR3 sequence is 16 residues long. Between the trimmed V and J ends, which lost 5 bases and 11 bases, there was a span of 27 bases. From germline, CDR1 is SGHTA and CDR2 FQGNSA. For the CDR3, the DNA is TGTGCCAGCAGCGAGAGCAGGGGCCGTACCCGCAATGAGCAGTACTTC. Protein product: CASSESRGRTRNEQYF.

A word on this clonotype: With a much larger clone just one base away, this may be a read error. The CDR3 region is CASSLGATGLAVRTF. DNA for the CDR3: TGTGCCAGCAGCTTAGGGGCGACGGGACTAGCGGTCCGGACTTTC. The gene calls are TRBV11-3 and TRBJ2-6; 11 bases are shared with TRBD2. CDR1 is SGHNT, CDR2 YENEEA, per germline. The CDR3 extends over 15 amino acids.

Only a few counts were recorded for this clonotype. A read error may be the cause here, since a much bigger clone is one base away. This rearrangement joins TRBV6-5 to TRBJ2-7; D might be TRBD1 (5 bases). The CDR3 totals 13 residues. The germline V gene encodes CDR1 MNHEY and CDR2 SVGAGI. V was pared by 6 bases and J by 7 bases, with 16 bases between. DNA for the CDR3: TGTGCCAGCAGGTTGCGACAGTTGCGAGAGCAGTACTTC. This gives the protein CASRLRQLREQYF.

In this sample, this clonotype turned up once. The genes are TRBV15 and TRBJ2-7; D is uncertain. The V end lost 0 bases, the J end lost 1 base, and 7 bases lay between the germline ends. Germline V gene data show CDR1 as LNHNV and CDR2 as YYDKDF (reference sequence). The CDR3 spans 14 residues. The CDR3 sequence is CATSREGLSYEQYF. CDR3 sequence (DNA): TGTGCCACCAGCAGAGAGGGATTGTCCTACGAGCAGTACTTC.

This clonotype was seen at least ten times. The chain recombines TRBV20-1 with TRBJ2-3, with TRBD2 matching over 9 bases. The CDR3 spans 14 residues. Germline lookup yields CDR1 DFQATT and CDR2 SNEGSKA (reference sequence). J lost 2 bases, V lost 4 bases, and 4 bases had no gene match. This chain's CDR3 is CSAMSGGNTDTQYF. CDR3 bases: TGCAGTGCTATGAGCGGGGGGAACACAGATACGCAGTATTTT.

With respect to this clonotype: This may be a read error, as it is one base from a much larger clone. V gene TRBV2 combines with J gene TRBJ2-3; maybe TRBD1 (6 bases). CDR1 SNHLY and CDR2 FYNNEI come from the germline V gene. CDR3 length: 15 residues. CDR3 in DNA: TGTGCCAGCAGTGTACAGGGATCAGCCACAGATACGCGGTATTTT. Translating gives CASSVQGSATDTRYF.

V gene TRBV12-3 or TRBV12-4 combines with J gene TRBJ1-2; possibly TRBD1 for D (6 bases). The CDR3 runs 14 residues. Trimming shortened V by 7 bases and J by 8 bases, and 20 bases separated the two germline ends. CDR3 sequence reads: CASTLRGARRGYTF. The DNA for the CDR3 is TGTGCCAGCACCCTACGGGGGGCGAGGCGGGGCTACACCTTC.